The following is a T cell receptor (beta chain) sequence with its context. One entry per CDR3 protein, called by TCRdb with MiXCR from the RT-PCR reads. The sample records about 160,000 distinct CDR3 sequences, approximately 28% being singletons. The sample comes from a study of patients and donors after allogeneic stem cell transplantation. The sequencing input was blood, either unsorted or a sorted T cell fraction (not recorded which). The sequence was collected from a human donor who was either an allogeneic HSCT recipient or a stem cell or donor lymphocyte infusion donor (not recorded which). It is not recorded whose cells these are; they may come from a transplant donor.

DNA for the CDR3: TGCGCCAGCAGTCCACGGACTAGCGCGGGCGGGGAGCTGTTTTTT. This gives the protein CASSPRTSAGGELFF. V and J are TRBV4-3 and TRBJ2-2; 9 bases match TRBD2. V shed 6 bases and J 7 bases; nucleotides not matched to a gene: 9. Germline-derived CDR1 and CDR2 are LGHNA and YSLEER. This CDR3 spans 15 amino acids.